These T cell receptor beta chains were read from a single sample in a study of tumor-infiltrating lymphocytes in primary liver carcinoma. TCRdb re-analysed the multiplex PCR reads in MiXCR, keeping a single row per CDR3 protein. The repertoire has about 310,000 distinct CDR3 sequences, more than 55% of them found once; the top ten carry approximately 17%. The specimen was peripheral blood. The receptor set was obtained from a woman in her twenties or thirties with primary liver carcinoma and hepatitis B virus infection. Both conserved end residues are part of each CDR3. D genes are given only for firm matches. The size field is filled for only some rows; it gives once, few, many or a size class.

d_gene: -; abundance: -; j_gene: TRBJ2-7; v_gene: TRBV14; CDR3nt: TGTGCCAGCAGCCACTATTACGAGCAGTACTTC; CDR3aa: CASSHYYEQYF
d_gene: TRBD2; abundance: -; j_gene: TRBJ2-1; v_gene: TRBV24-1; CDR3nt: TGTGCCACCAGCCCGTGGGGCGGGAGTGGGATCAACGAGCAGTTCTTC; CDR3aa: CATSPWGGSGINEQFF
d_gene: -; abundance: -; j_gene: TRBJ2-1; v_gene: TRBV14; CDR3nt: TGTGCCAGCAGCCAACTAACTCTACGCTCTCCTATGTTCTTC; CDR3aa: CASSQLTLRSPMFF
d_gene: TRBD1; abundance: -; j_gene: TRBJ2-3; v_gene: TRBV6-5; CDR3nt: TGTGCCAGCAGTTATTACAGGGGAAGCACAGATACGCAGTATTTT; CDR3aa: CASSYYRGSTDTQYF
d_gene: TRBD2; abundance: many; j_gene: TRBJ2-2; v_gene: TRBV6-2/TRBV6-3; CDR3nt: TGTGCCAGCACCTTAGCGGGAGAGTCGGGGGAGCTGTTTTTT; CDR3aa: CASTLAGESGELFF
d_gene: -; abundance: -; j_gene: TRBJ2-1; v_gene: TRBV2; CDR3nt: TGTGCCAGCAGTGAAAGGCTAGACCTCATCTATGAGCAGTTCTTC; CDR3aa: CASSERLDLIYEQFF
d_gene: -; abundance: -; j_gene: TRBJ2-7; v_gene: TRBV6-6; CDR3nt: TGTGCCAGCAGTTACTCCGGGAGCAAATACAGCGAGCAATACTTC; CDR3aa: CASSYSGSKYSEQYF
d_gene: TRBD1; abundance: few; j_gene: TRBJ2-7; v_gene: TRBV28; CDR3nt: TGTGCCAGCAGACGAGGGAGGGGGACAGGGACCGTCGAGCAGTACTTC; CDR3aa: CASRRGRGTGTVEQYF
d_gene: -; abundance: -; j_gene: TRBJ2-1; v_gene: TRBV7-9; CDR3nt: TGTGCCAGCCACCTCGGACATACAAATTTGGATGAGCAGTTCTTC; CDR3aa: CASHLGHTNLDEQFF
d_gene: -; abundance: -; j_gene: TRBJ1-1; v_gene: TRBV15; CDR3nt: TGTGCCACCAGGGAGACTGTGAACACTGAAGCTTTCTTT; CDR3aa: CATRETVNTEAFF
d_gene: TRBD1; abundance: -; j_gene: TRBJ1-1; v_gene: TRBV5-1; CDR3nt: TGCGCCAGCAGCTCGAGTCCCGGGACAGGGTCGAACACTGAAGCTTTCTTT; CDR3aa: CASSSSPGTGSNTEAFF
d_gene: -; abundance: -; j_gene: TRBJ2-4; v_gene: TRBV12-3/TRBV12-4; CDR3nt: TGTGCCATCAGTGCCCACTCACCCGTTAAAAACATCCAGTACTTC; CDR3aa: CAISAHSPVKNIQYF
d_gene: TRBD1; abundance: -; j_gene: TRBJ2-7; v_gene: TRBV4-1; CDR3nt: TGCACCAGCAGCCGCGGACAGGGGGCCTCCTACGAGCAGTACTTC; CDR3aa: CTSSRGQGASYEQYF
d_gene: -; abundance: many; j_gene: TRBJ2-7; v_gene: TRBV12-3/TRBV12-4; CDR3nt: TGTGCCAGCAGTTTAGCGGGAGAGGAGTACTTC; CDR3aa: CASSLAGEEYF
d_gene: TRBD2; abundance: many; j_gene: TRBJ2-1; v_gene: TRBV12-3/TRBV12-4; CDR3nt: TGTGCCAGCAGCAGACGGACTAGCGGCTCCTACAATGAGCAGTTCTTC; CDR3aa: CASSRRTSGSYNEQFF
d_gene: TRBD1; abundance: many; j_gene: TRBJ1-5; v_gene: TRBV12-3/TRBV12-4; CDR3nt: TGTGCCAGCAGGTCGACAGGGGGCAGGAGCAATCAGCCCCAGCATTTT; CDR3aa: CASRSTGGRSNQPQHF
d_gene: TRBD1; abundance: few; j_gene: TRBJ1-6; v_gene: TRBV4-3; CDR3nt: TGCGCCAGCAGCCAAGAAGGGACAGCAAATTCACCCCTCCACTTT; CDR3aa: CASSQEGTANSPLHF
d_gene: -; abundance: once; j_gene: TRBJ2-5; v_gene: TRBV4-2; CDR3nt: TGTGCCAGCAGCCAGAAGTCCGGGACACTCCAAGAGATCCAGTACTTC; CDR3aa: CASSQKSGTLQEIQYF
d_gene: -; abundance: -; j_gene: TRBJ2-5; v_gene: TRBV6-1; CDR3nt: TGTGCCAGCGGCCGACCCCAGGGAGGAGAGACCCACTACTTC; CDR3aa: CASGRPQGGETHYF
d_gene: TRBD2; abundance: -; j_gene: TRBJ2-1; v_gene: TRBV11-3; CDR3nt: TGTATCAGCAGCGCCGCAGGACTAGCGCGTGCTGAGCAGTTCTTC; CDR3aa: CISSAAGLARAEQFF
d_gene: TRBD2; abundance: -; j_gene: TRBJ2-1; v_gene: TRBV19; CDR3nt: TGTGCCAGTAGTATAGATCACGGGACTAGCGGGAGGGCCCAGTTCTTT; CDR3aa: CASSIDHGTSGRAQFF
d_gene: -; abundance: -; j_gene: TRBJ2-1; v_gene: TRBV13; CDR3nt: TGTGCCAGCAGCTTAGAGGGAGCCGGCGGTGACAATGAGCAGTTCTTC; CDR3aa: CASSLEGAGGDNEQFF
d_gene: -; abundance: few; j_gene: TRBJ2-7; v_gene: TRBV6-6; CDR3nt: TGTGCCAGCAGAGACATAACCTACGAGCAGTACTTC; CDR3aa: CASRDITYEQYF